Below, 27 T cell receptor beta chains from the same sample are listed, as sequenced in a study of T cells after yellow fever vaccination. Each CDR3 protein gets one entry after TCRdb re-called the 5' RACE reads with MiXCR. The table includes under 200,000 distinct CDR3 sequences, 5.5% to 7.5% detected once. The sample consisted of CD4+ T cells sorted from PBMCs, taken about 5 days after the first yellow fever vaccination. The source of these receptors is a man in his late teens or twenties who received the YFV17D yellow fever vaccine.

At least ten counts were recorded for this clonotype. The V gene is TRBV7-9, the J gene TRBJ2-1, with 7 bases matching TRBD1. The CDR3 loop spans 15 amino acids. V trimming: 1 base; J trimming: 7 bases; junction bases outside the gene matches: 7. From germline, CDR1 is SEHNR and CDR2 FQNEAQ (reference sequence). The CDR3: CASSLDRGTVNEQFF. CDR3 bases: TGTGCCAGCAGCTTAGACAGGGGAACTGTAAATGAGCAGTTCTTC.

This clonotype was recorded at least ten times. The chain combines TRBV6-2 or TRBV6-3 with TRBJ1-5, with D perhaps matching TRBD1 (5 bases). Trimming stripped 2 bases from V and 2 bases from J, with 13 bases between. This CDR3 is built from 16 residues. Per germline, CDR1 MNHEY and CDR2 SVGEGT. This CDR3 is CASSYLAGPGNQPQHF. In nucleotides, the CDR3 is TGTGCCAGCAGTTACCTCGCAGGGCCGGGCAATCAGCCCCAGCATTTT.

This clonotype was recorded a few times. The chain carries TRBV10-3 and TRBJ1-5; D is undetermined. The V gene lost 7 bases and the J gene lost 2 bases, with 12 bases spanning the gap. The CDR3 has 14 amino acids. From germline, CDR1 is ENHRY and CDR2 SYGVKD. CDR3 sequence reads: CAIKNIGRNQPQHF. In DNA, the CDR3 is TGTGCCATCAAAAATATCGGGCGCAATCAGCCCCAGCATTTT.

Ten or more counts support this clonotype. The V and J genes are TRBV5-1 and TRBJ2-3; 9 nucleotides line up with TRBD2. The CDR3 sequence is 15 residues long. The germline CDR1 and CDR2 sequences are SGHRS and YFSETQ. With 0 bases clipped from V and 6 bases from J, the junction kept 5 bases outside the gene matches. The CDR3 is CASSLGGGETDTQYF. CDR3 bases: TGCGCCAGCAGCTTGGGCGGGGGGGAGACCGATACGCAGTATTTT.

This clonotype was recorded a few times. The rearrangement uses TRBV5-6 and TRBJ1-2, with TRBD1 matching 7 bases. Looked up from germline, CDR1 is SGHDT and CDR2 is YYEEEE. CDR3 length equals 15 residues. The trim removed 4 bases at V and 4 bases at J, leaving 10 bases unmatched. The CDR3 nucleotides read TGTGCCAGCAGCGTATCGGGACAGTGGGCCTATGGCTACACCTTC. Amino acid sequence: CASSVSGQWAYGYTF. Variable domain in full (rest from reference TRBV5-6 and TRBJ1-2): DAGVTQSPTHLIKTRGQQVTLRCSPKSGHDTVSWYQQALGQGPQFIFQYYEEEERQRGNFPDRFSGHQFPNYSSELNVNALLLGDSALYLCASSVSGQWAYGYTFGSGTRLTVV.

This clonotype was counted at least ten times. The J gene is TRBJ2-3, the V gene TRBV7-2; TRBD2 is a possible D gene (5 bases). V was shortened by 1 base and J by 3 bases, with 8 bases between the two germline ends. From germline, CDR1 is SGHTA and CDR2 FQGNSA. There are 14 residues in the CDR3. CDR3 nucleotide sequence: TGTGCCAGCAGCTTAGGGACTGGGACAGATACGCAGTATTTT. This translates into CASSLGTGTDTQYF.

In its sample, this clonotype was seen many times. The chain combines TRBV3-1 with TRBJ1-2, with 7 bases aligning to TRBD1. Unmatched junction bases numbered 6, after V lost 1 base and J lost 4 bases. CDR1 LGHDT and CDR2 YNNKEL come from the germline V gene (reference sequence). The CDR3 totals 15 residues. CDR3 loop: CASSQGQGRVYGYTF. The CDR3 DNA reads as TGTGCCAGCAGCCAAGGACAGGGACGAGTCTATGGCTACACCTTC.

This clonotype appeared many times. The chain links TRBV30 to TRBJ1-2; D is unresolved. The germline CDR1 and CDR2 sequences are GTSNPN and SVGIG (reference sequence). The CDR3 covers 12 residues. V lost 2 bases and J 7 bases, leaving 11 bases between the germline ends. The CDR3 loop is CAWSSSIGGYTF. The DNA for the CDR3 is TGTGCCTGGAGTTCCTCTATCGGTGGCTACACCTTC. The complete variable domain, with remaining parts taken from reference TRBV30 and TRBJ1-2, reads SQTIHQWPATLVQPVGSPLSLECTVEGTSNPNLYWYRQAAGRGLQLLFYSVGIGQISSEVPQNLSASRPQDRQFILSSKKLLLSDSGFYLCAWSSSIGGYTFGSGTRLTVV.

J is TRBJ2-3 and V is TRBV4-2; 7 bases align to TRBD2. The germline CDR1 and CDR2 sequences are LGHNA and YNFKEQ. This CDR3 comprises 15 residues. The J segment lost 2 bases and the V segment lost 4 bases, leaving 6 bases of the junction unmatched. The CDR3 sequence is CASSPLAGDTDTQYF. For the CDR3, the DNA is TGTGCCAGCAGCCCCTTGGCGGGGGACACAGATACGCAGTATTTT.

This clonotype has a count of ten or more. The rearrangement uses TRBV5-1 and TRBJ1-1; D remains unclear. CDR1 is SGHRS, CDR2 YFSETQ, per germline. The CDR3 loop spans 12 amino acids. V was trimmed by 0 bases and J by 3 bases, leaving 3 bases between them. The CDR3 sequence: CASSLEDTEAFF. DNA of the CDR3: TGCGCCAGCAGCTTGGAGGACACTGAAGCTTTCTTT.

This clonotype was found many times. The chain employs TRBV10-1 and TRBJ2-7; 7 bases align to TRBD1. The V segment lost 6 bases and the J segment 2 bases; nucleotides outside the gene matches: 7. The CDR3 is made up of 14 amino acids. CDR1 and CDR2 from the germline V gene are WNHNN and SYGVQD (reference sequence). CDR3 DNA: TGCGCCAGCAGCGAAGGGGGCAGCACCTACGAGCAGTACTTC. It specifies CASSEGGSTYEQYF.

This clonotype was seen a handful of times. The gene calls are TRBV10-3 and TRBJ1-5; D may be TRBD1 (5 bases). With 3 bases removed from V and 4 bases from J, the gap between germline ends came to 13 bases. The germline V gene has CDR1 ENHRY and CDR2 SYGVKD. The CDR3 has 15 residues. The chain's CDR3 is CAISDPGHPNQPQHF. For the CDR3, the DNA is TGTGCCATCAGTGACCCGGGGCACCCGAATCAGCCCCAGCATTTT.

CDR3 in amino acids: CASSLFSGQGGAIQYF. As DNA, the CDR3 is TGTGCCAGCAGCCTTTTCAGCGGACAGGGGGGAGCCATTCAGTACTTC. The chain links TRBV11-1 to TRBJ2-4; 10 bases match TRBD1. CDR1 and CDR2 from the germline V gene are SGHAT and FQDESV (reference sequence). CDR3 length: 16 amino acids. V was pared by 5 bases and J by 9 bases, with 13 bases of the junction left unmatched.

The chain combines TRBV20-1 with TRBJ1-2; D gene uncertain. Germline V CDR1 and CDR2: DFQATT, SNEGSKA (reference sequence). The V end was cut by 3 bases, the J end by 0 bases, with 11 bases between. This CDR3 is built from 14 residues. In nucleotides, the CDR3 is TGCAGTGCTAGTAAGGGCCCTACTAACTATGGCTACACCTTC. It codes for CSASKGPTNYGYTF.

This clonotype was counted many times. The chain carries TRBV4-2 and TRBJ2-3; TRBD2 agrees at 8 bases. CDR1 is LGHNA, CDR2 YNFKEQ, per germline. J was trimmed by 4 bases and V by 5 bases; bases with no gene match: 11. This CDR3 spans 16 amino acids. CDR3 amino acids: CASSGPGTSLSDTQYF. For the CDR3, the DNA is TGTGCCAGCAGCGGACCCGGGACTAGTTTATCAGATACGCAGTATTTT.

The table lists this clonotype with many counts. The V call is TRBV24-1, the J call TRBJ2-1; D gene unclear. Germline values: CDR1 KGHDR, CDR2 SFDVKD. Trimming shortened V by 7 bases and J by 0 bases, and 12 bases separated the two germline ends. CDR3 length equals 15 residues. CDR3 coding DNA: TGTGCCACCAGCGGCAGAATGAGCTCCTACAATGAGCAGTTCTTC. It translates to CATSGRMSSYNEQFF.

Many counts were recorded for this clonotype. The chain joins TRBV7-3 to TRBJ2-5; 7 bases align to TRBD1. The CDR3 is 15 amino acids. Germline V gene lookup returns CDR1 SGHTA and CDR2 FQGTGA. The junction had 8 bases not matched to a gene; V was cut back by 5 bases and J by 2 bases. CDR3 residues: CASSRSPTGQETQYF. CDR3 nucleotides: TGTGCCAGCAGCCGATCCCCGACAGGGCAAGAGACCCAGTACTTC.

As to this clonotype: This likely comes from a read error, as the CDR3 has no conserved phenylalanine or tryptophan at its end. The rearrangement uses TRBV7-6 and TRBJ2-2, with TRBD1 matching 10 bases. Germline V gene sequence: CDR1 SGHVS, CDR2 FNYEAQ. The trim removed 5 bases at V and 7 bases at J, leaving 10 bases unmatched. CDR3 length equals 16 residues. The CDR3 loop reads CASSPLRDRGIGELFS. The CDR3 nucleotides read TGTGCCAGCAGCCCACTACGGGACAGGGGTATCGGGGAGCTGTTTTCT.

This clonotype has more than one count but fewer than ten. The V call is TRBV12-3 or TRBV12-4, the J call TRBJ2-3; a possible D gene is TRBD2 (5 bases). This CDR3 has 15 residues. V lost 6 bases, J lost 0 bases, and 13 bases lay in between. CDR3 amino acids: CASRRRGSSTDTQYF. CDR3 DNA: TGTGCCAGCAGGAGAAGAGGGAGTAGCACAGATACGCAGTATTTT.

The rearrangement links TRBV7-3 to TRBJ2-5; D is unclear. This CDR3 contains 13 residues. V was cut by 5 bases and J by 2 bases, with 9 bases left in between. CDR1 and CDR2 (germline): SGHTA, FQGTGA. CDR3 residues: CASSQNPQETQYF. As DNA, the CDR3 is TGTGCCAGCAGCCAGAACCCTCAAGAGACCCAGTACTTC. The full variable domain, with the rest looked up from reference TRBV7-3 and TRBJ2-5, is GAGVSQTPSNKVTEKGKYVELRCDPISGHTALYWYRQSLGQGPEFLIYFQGTGAADDSGLPNDRFFAVRPEGSVSTLKIQRTERGDSAVYLCASSQNPQETQYFGPGTRLLVL.

This clonotype was seen many times. The V and J genes are TRBV7-9 and TRBJ1-1, with D uncertain. The CDR3 is made up of 14 amino acids. V dropped 1 base and J dropped 5 bases, with 11 bases sitting between them. Germline CDR1 is SEHNR and CDR2 is FQNEAQ (reference sequence). CDR3 region: CASSLDPVGTEAFF. In DNA, the CDR3 is TGTGCCAGCAGCTTAGATCCCGTAGGGACTGAAGCTTTCTTT.

This clonotype was counted at least ten times. The V and J genes are TRBV5-1 and TRBJ1-2; D ambiguous. Germline CDR1 and CDR2: SGHRS and YFSETQ. Trimming cost V 0 bases and J 7 bases, with 13 bases left between them. The CDR3 totals 14 residues. CDR3 coding DNA: TGCGCCAGCAGCTTGGAGGGTTCGGTTGGTGGCTACACCTTC. Translation gives CASSLEGSVGGYTF.

The genes are TRBV6-2 or TRBV6-3 and TRBJ1-1, with 11 bases fitting TRBD1. This CDR3 comprises 16 residues. CDR1 is MNHEY and CDR2 is SVGEGT in the germline V gene. V shed 8 bases and J 0 bases; nucleotides not matched to a gene: 8. DNA for the CDR3: TGTGCCAGCGTACTGGGACAGGGGGATTTGAACACTGAAGCTTTCTTT. It translates to CASVLGQGDLNTEAFF.

This clonotype was found many times. The chain is built from TRBV5-1 and TRBJ2-2; D is perhaps TRBD2 (6 bases). Trimming stripped 0 bases from V and 0 bases from J, with 9 bases between. The CDR3 is 16 amino acids. Germline V gene data show CDR1 as SGHRS and CDR2 as YFSETQ. The DNA for the CDR3 is TGCGCCAGCAGCTTGGTTCCGGGAGCGAACACCGGGGAGCTGTTTTTT. Amino acid sequence: CASSLVPGANTGELFF.

The chain uses TRBV18 and TRBJ2-5; D is unclear. CDR3 size: 14 residues. Germline loops: CDR1 KGHSH, CDR2 LQKENI. V was cut by 3 bases and J by 5 bases, with 13 bases left in between. In nucleotides, the CDR3 is TGTGCCAGCTCACCCCAGGCCCAGAGGGAGACCCAGTACTTC. Its translation is CASSPQAQRETQYF.

This clonotype was detected ten times or more. The chain is built from TRBV7-9 and TRBJ1-1, with D perhaps TRBD1 (6 bases). The length of the CDR3 is 13 residues. Germline V gene lookup returns CDR1 SEHNR and CDR2 FQNEAQ (reference sequence). V dropped 1 base and J dropped 10 bases, with 13 bases sitting between them. DNA of the CDR3: TGTGCCAGCAGCTTAGATGGGGGGACATCAGCTTTCTTT. It yields the protein CASSLDGGTSAFF.

The V gene is TRBV7-3, the J gene TRBJ1-1, with D possibly being TRBD1 (5 bases). CDR3 length: 14 residues. V gave up 0 bases and J gave up 4 bases, with 9 bases separating them. Germline CDR1 SGHTA, CDR2 FQGTGA. CDR3 sequence (DNA): TGTGCCAGCAGCTTAACCACGGGGCCCACTGAAGCTTTCTTT. Protein product: CASSLTTGPTEAFF.